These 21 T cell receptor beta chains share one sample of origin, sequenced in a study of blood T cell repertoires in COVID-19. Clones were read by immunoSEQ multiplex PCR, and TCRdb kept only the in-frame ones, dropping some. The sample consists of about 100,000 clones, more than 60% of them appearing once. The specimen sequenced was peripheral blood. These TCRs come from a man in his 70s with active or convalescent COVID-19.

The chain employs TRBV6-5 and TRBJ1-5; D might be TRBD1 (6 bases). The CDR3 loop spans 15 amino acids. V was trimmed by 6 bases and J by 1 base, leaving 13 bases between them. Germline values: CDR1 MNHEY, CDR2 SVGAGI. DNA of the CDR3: TGTGCCAGCAGCCCAGGGGTGGGGAGCAATCAGCCCCAGCATTTT. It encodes CASSPGVGSNQPQHF.

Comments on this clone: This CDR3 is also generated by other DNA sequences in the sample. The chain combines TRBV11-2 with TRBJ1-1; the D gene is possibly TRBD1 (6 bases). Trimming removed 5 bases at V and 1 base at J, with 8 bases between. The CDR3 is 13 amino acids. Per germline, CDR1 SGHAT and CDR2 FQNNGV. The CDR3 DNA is TGTGCCAGCAGCGCGGACAGGAACACTGAAGCTTTCTTT. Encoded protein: CASSADRNTEAFF.

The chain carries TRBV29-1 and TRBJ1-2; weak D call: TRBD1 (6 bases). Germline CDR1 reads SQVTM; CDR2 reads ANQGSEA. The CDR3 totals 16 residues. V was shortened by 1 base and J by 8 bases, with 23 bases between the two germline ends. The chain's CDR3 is CSVEVGHLGSDGGYTF. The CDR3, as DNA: TGCAGCGTTGAAGTGGGACATTTGGGGTCTGACGGGGGCTACACCTTC.

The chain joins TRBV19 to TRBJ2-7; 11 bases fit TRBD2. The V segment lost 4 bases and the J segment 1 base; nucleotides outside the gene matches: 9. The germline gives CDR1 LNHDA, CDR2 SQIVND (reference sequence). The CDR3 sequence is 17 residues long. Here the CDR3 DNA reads TGTGCCAGTAGTACCAAATCCCTAGCGGGAGGTTCCTACGAGCAGTACTTC. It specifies CASSTKSLAGGSYEQYF.

For the CDR3, the DNA is TGTGCCAGCAGCTTACCGGGACTAGGGACCCCGCTCACAGATACGCAGTATTTT. Translated, it gives CASSLPGLGTPLTDTQYF. The chain couples TRBV5-6 to TRBJ2-3, with 8 bases fitting TRBD2. After removal of 2 bases from V and 2 bases from J, the junction contained 13 bases not matched to a gene. The germline CDR1 and CDR2 sequences are SGHDT and YYEEEE. The CDR3 contains 18 residues.

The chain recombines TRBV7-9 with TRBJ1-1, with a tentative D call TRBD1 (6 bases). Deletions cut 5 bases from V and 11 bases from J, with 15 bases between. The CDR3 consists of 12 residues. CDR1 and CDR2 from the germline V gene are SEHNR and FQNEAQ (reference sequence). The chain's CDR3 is CASSVRGPEAFF. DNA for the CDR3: TGTGCCAGCAGCGTCAGGGGCCCGGAGGCTTTCTTT. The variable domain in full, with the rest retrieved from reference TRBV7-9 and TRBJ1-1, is DTGVSQNPRHKITKRGQNVTFRCDPISEHNRLYWYRQTLGQGPEFLTYFQNEAQLEKSRLLSDRFSAERPKGSFSTLEIQRTEQGDSAMYLCASSVRGPEAFFGQGTRLTVV.

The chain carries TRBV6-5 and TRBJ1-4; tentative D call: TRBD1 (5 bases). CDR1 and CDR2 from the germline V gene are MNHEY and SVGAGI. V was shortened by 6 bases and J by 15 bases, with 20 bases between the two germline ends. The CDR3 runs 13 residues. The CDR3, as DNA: TGTGCCAGCAGATGGGACTTTAATGACGAGGTGTTTTTT. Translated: CASRWDFNDEVFF.

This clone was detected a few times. Here the CDR3 reads CATSDSGLARHEQYF. Here the CDR3 DNA reads TGTGCCACCAGTGATTCGGGACTAGCCCGTCACGAGCAGTACTTC. The chain combines TRBV24-1 with TRBJ2-7; TRBD2 matches 9 bases. Germline V lookup: CDR1 KGHDR, CDR2 SFDVKD. V gave up 2 bases and J gave up 5 bases; unmatched junction bases: 6. The CDR3 is 15 amino acids.

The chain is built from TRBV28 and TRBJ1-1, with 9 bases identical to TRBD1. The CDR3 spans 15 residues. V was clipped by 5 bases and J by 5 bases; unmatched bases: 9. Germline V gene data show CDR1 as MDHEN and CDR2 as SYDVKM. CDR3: CASSPGGTGRTEAFF. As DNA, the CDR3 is TGTGCCAGCAGTCCCGGGGGGACAGGGCGGACTGAAGCTTTCTTT. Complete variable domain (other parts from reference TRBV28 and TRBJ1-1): DVKVTQSSRYLVKRTGEKVFLECVQDMDHENMFWYRQDPGLGLRLIYFSYDVKMKEKGDIPEGYSVSREKKERFSLILESASTNQTSMYLCASSPGGTGRTEAFFGQGTRLTVV.

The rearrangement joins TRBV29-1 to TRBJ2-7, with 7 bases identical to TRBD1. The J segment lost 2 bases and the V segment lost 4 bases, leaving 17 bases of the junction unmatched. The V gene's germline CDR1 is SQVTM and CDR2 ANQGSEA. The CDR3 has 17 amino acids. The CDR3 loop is CSVATGEPFRPAYEQYF. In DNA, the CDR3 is TGCAGCGTTGCAACAGGGGAGCCCTTCCGCCCCGCCTACGAGCAGTACTTC.

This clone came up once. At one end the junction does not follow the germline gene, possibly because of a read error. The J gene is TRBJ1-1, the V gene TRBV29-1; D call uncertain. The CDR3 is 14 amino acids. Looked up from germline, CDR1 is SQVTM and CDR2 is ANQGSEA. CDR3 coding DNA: TGCAGCGTGGAAGGCCTGGGAGGTAGCACTGAAGCTTTCTTT. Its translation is CSVEGLGGSTEAFF.

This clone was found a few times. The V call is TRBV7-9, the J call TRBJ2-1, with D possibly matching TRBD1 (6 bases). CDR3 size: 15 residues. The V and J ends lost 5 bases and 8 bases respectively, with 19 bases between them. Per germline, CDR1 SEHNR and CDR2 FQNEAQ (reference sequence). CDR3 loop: CASSPKHRVGDEQFF. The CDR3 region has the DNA TGTGCCAGCAGCCCCAAACACAGGGTCGGGGATGAGCAGTTCTTC.

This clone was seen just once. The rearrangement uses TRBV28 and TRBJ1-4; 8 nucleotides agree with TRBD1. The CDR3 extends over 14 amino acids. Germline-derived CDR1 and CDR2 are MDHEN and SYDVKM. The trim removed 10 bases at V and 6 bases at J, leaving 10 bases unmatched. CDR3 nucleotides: TGTGCCACGACCCCAGGGGGCAGGGATGAAAAACTGTTTTTT. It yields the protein CATTPGGRDEKLFF.

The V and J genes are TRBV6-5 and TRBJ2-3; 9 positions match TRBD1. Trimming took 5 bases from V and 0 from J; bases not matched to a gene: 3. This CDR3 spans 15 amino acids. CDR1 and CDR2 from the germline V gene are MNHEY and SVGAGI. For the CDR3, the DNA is TGTGCCAGCAGTACACAGGGGGCGAGCACAGATACGCAGTATTTT. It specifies CASSTQGASTDTQYF.

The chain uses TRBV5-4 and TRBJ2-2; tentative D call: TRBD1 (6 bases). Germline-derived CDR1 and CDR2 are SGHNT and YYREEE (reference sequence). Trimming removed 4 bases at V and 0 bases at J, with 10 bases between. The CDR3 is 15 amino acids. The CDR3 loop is CASSIRDTNTGELFF. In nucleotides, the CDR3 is TGTGCCAGCAGCATCCGGGACACGAACACCGGGGAGCTGTTTTTT.

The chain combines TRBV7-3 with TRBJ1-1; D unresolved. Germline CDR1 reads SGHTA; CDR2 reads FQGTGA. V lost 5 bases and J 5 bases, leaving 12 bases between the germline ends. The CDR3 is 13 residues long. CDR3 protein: CASSASTVTEAFF. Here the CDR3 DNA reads TGTGCCAGCAGCGCATCTACAGTGACTGAAGCTTTCTTT. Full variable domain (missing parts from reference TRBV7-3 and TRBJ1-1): GAGVSQTPSNKVTEKGKYVELRCDPISGHTALYWYRQSLGQGPEFLIYFQGTGAADDSGLPNDRFFAVRPEGSVSTLKIQRTERGDSAVYLCASSASTVTEAFFGQGTRLTVV.

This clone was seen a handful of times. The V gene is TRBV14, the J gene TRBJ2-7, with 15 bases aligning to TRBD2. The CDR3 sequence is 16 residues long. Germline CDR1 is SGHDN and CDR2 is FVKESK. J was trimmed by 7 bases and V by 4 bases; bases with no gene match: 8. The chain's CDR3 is CASSLGTGLAGGEQYF. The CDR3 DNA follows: TGTGCCAGCAGCCTCGGAACGGGACTAGCGGGGGGAGAGCAGTACTTC.

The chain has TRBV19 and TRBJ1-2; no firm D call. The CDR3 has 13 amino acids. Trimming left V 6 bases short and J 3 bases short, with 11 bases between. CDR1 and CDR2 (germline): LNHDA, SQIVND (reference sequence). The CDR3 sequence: CASREGPDYGYTF. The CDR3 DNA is TGTGCCAGTAGGGAGGGTCCCGACTATGGCTACACCTTC.

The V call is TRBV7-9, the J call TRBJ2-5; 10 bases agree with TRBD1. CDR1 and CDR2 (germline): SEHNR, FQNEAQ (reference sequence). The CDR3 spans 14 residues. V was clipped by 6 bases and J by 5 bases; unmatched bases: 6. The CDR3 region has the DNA TGTGCCAGCAGACCGACAGGGGGCTCGGAGACCCAGTACTTC. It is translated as CASRPTGGSETQYF.

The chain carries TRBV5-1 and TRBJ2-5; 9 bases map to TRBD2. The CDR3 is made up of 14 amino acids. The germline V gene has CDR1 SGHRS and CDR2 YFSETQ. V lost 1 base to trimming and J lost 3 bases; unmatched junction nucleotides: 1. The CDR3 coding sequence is TGCGCCAGCAGCTTGCAGCGGGGGGAAGAGACCCAGTACTTC. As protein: CASSLQRGEETQYF.

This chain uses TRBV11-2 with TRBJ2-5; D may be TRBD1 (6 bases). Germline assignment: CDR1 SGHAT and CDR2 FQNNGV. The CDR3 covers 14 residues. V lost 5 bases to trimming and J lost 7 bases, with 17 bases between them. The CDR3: CASSQGEIRGTQYF. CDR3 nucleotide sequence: TGTGCCAGCAGCCAGGGAGAGATCAGGGGGACCCAGTACTTC. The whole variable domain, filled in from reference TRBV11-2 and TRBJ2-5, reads EAGVAQSPRYKIIEKRQSVAFWCNPISGHATLYWYQQILGQGPKLLIQFQNNGVVDDSQLPKDRFSAERLKGVDSTLKIQPAKLEDSAVYLCASSQGEIRGTQYFGPGTRLLVL.